This T cell receptor beta chain was recorded in a study of CD8+ T cells in alopecia areata. Study-wide context: Twice daily, treated patients received 5 to 10 mg of oral tofacitinib.

Treatment here: oral pan-JAK inhibitor, 5-10 mg twice daily. Cell sorting on a FACSAria was used to separate CD4+ and CD8+ T cells from the PBMCs. Isolated RNA was reverse transcribed into cDNA used as the sequencing template. Libraries were prepared by immunoSEQ multiplex PCR; TCRdb keeps only in-frame clonotypes and omits some of them. Among under 350,000 clones listed, about 62% were seen once. This CDR3 is 15 amino acids long. V shed 7 bases and J 9 bases; nucleotides not matched to a gene: 16. Germline CDR1 and CDR2: MDHEN and SYDVKM. This clonotype was obtained from a human donor with alopecia areata. The V gene is TRBV28, the J gene TRBJ2-3; 7 bases line up with TRBD2. This sample comprised CD4+ T cells sorted from blood, obtained at week 24, from a patient treated with tofacitinib. The CDR3 nucleotides are TGTGCCAGCAATAAAGCGGGGAGGGAGAGCACGACGCAGTATTTT. Amino acid sequence: CASNKAGRESTTQYF.